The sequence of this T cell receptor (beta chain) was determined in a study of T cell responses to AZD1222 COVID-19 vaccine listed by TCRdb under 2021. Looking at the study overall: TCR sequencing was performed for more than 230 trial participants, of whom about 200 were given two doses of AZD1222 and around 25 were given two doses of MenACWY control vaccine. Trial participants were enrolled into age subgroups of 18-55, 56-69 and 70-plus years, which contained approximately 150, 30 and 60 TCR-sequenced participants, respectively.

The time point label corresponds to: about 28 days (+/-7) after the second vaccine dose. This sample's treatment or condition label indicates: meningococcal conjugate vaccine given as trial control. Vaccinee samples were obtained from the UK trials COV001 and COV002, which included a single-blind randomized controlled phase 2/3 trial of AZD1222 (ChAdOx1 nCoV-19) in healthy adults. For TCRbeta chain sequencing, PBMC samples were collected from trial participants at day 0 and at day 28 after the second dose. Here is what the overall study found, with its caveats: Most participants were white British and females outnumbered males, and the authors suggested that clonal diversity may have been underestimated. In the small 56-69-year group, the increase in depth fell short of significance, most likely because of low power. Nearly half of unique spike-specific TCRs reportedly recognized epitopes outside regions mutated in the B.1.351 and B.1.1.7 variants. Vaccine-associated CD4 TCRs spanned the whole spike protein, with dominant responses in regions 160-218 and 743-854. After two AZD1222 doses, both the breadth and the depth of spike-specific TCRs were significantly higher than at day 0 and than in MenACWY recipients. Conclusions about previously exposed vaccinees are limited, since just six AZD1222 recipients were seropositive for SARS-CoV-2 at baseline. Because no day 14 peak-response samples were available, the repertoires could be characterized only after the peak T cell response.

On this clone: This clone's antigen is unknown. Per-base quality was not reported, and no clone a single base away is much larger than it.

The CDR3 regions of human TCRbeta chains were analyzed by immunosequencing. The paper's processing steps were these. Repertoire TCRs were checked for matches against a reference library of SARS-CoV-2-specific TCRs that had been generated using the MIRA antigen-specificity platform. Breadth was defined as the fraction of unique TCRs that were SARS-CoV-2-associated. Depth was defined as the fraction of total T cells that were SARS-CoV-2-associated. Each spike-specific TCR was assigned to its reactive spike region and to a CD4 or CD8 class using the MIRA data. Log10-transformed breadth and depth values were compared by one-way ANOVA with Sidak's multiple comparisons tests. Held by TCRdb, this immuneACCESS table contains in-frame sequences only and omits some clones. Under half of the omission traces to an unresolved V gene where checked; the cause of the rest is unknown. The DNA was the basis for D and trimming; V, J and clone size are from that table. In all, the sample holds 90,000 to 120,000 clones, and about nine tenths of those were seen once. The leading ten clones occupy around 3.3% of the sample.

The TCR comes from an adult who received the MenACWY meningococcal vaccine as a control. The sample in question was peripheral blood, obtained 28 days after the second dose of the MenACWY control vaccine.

The nucleotides are TGCGCCAGCAGTGAGTCGAGGAACCAGATAGATGGGGGTCATCAGCCCCAGCATTTT. It codes for CASSESRNQIDGGHQPQHF. Rearrangement joined TRBV10-1 to TRBJ1-5, with a weak D call of TRBD1 (5 bases match). The CDR3 starts with the cysteine, ends with the phenylalanine, and has 19 residues. Of all the DNA, just the CDR3 is kept, 57 bases in frame from base 1. V and J lose 0 bases and 5 bases, and a span of 23 bases separates them. CDR1 and CDR2 are drawn from the germline V gene (reference sequence): WNHNN, SYGVQD.